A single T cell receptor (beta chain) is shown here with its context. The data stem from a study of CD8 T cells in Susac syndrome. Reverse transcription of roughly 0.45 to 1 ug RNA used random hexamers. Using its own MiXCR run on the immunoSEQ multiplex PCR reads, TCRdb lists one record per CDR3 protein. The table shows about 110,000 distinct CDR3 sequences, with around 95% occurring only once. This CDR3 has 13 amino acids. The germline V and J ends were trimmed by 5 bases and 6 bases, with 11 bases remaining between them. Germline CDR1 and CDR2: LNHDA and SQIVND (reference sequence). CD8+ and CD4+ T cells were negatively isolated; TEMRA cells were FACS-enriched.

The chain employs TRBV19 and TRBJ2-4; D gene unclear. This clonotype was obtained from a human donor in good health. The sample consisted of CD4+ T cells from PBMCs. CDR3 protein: CASSLTEANIQYF. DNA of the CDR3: TGTGCCAGTAGTTTAACAGAAGCAAACATTCAGTACTTC. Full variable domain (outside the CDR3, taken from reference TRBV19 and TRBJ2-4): DGGITQSPKYLFRKEGQNVTLSCEQNLNHDAMYWYRQDPGQGLRLIYYSQIVNDFQKGDIAEGYSVSREKKESFPLTVTSAQKNPTAFYLCASSLTEANIQYFGAGTRLSVL.